This TCR beta chain was captured in a study of T cell responses to AZD1222 COVID-19 vaccine. The V gene's germline CDR1 is SGHVS and CDR2 FQNEAQ. This CDR3 spans 13 amino acids. V gave up 5 bases and J gave up 5 bases; unmatched junction bases: 3. Data came from immunoSEQ multiplex PCR; TCRdb stores just in-frame clones and leaves some out. The table shows 45,000 to 55,000 clones, with about 86% occurring only once. The receptor was isolated from an adult in good health. The sequencing used peripheral blood, collected on day 0 of AZD1222 vaccination. The gene calls are TRBV7-8 and TRBJ1-1, with 9 bases identical to TRBD1. The CDR3 sequence: CASSPTGGTEAFF. The CDR3 coding sequence is TGTGCCAGCAGCCCGACAGGGGGAACTGAAGCTTTCTTT.